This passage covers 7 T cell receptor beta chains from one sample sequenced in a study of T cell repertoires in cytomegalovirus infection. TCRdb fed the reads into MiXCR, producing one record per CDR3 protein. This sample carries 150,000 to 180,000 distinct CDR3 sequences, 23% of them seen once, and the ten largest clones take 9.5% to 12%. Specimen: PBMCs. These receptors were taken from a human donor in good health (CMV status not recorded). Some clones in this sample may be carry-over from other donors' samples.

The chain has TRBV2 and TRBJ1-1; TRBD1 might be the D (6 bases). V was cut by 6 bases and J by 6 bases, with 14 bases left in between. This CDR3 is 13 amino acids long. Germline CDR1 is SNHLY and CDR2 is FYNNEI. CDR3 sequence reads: CASRLGQPSEAFF. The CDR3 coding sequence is TGTGCCAGCAGATTAGGACAGCCTTCTGAAGCTTTCTTT.

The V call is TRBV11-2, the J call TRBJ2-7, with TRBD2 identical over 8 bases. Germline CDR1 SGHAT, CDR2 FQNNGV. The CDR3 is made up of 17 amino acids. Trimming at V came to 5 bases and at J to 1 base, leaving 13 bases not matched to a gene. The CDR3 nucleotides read TGTGCCAGCAGCATACTTCCCGGGGGGGTTGGATCCTACGAGCAGTACTTC. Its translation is CASSILPGGVGSYEQYF.

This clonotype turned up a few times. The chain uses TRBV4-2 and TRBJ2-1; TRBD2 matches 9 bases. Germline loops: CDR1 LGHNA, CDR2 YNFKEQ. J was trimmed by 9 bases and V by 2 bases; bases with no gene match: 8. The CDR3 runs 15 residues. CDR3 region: CASSQYAGGPSEQFF. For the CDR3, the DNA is TGTGCCAGCAGCCAATACGCGGGGGGGCCGAGTGAGCAGTTCTTC.

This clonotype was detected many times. The CDR3 spells CASSSLSYEQYF. CDR3 bases: TGTGCCAGCAGCTCACTCTCCTACGAGCAGTACTTC. The rearrangement joins TRBV7-9 to TRBJ2-7; D gene unclear. The CDR3 runs 12 residues. Germline V lookup: CDR1 SEHNR, CDR2 FQNEAQ (reference sequence). Trimming took off 4 bases at V and 0 bases at J, with 4 bases between the two ends.

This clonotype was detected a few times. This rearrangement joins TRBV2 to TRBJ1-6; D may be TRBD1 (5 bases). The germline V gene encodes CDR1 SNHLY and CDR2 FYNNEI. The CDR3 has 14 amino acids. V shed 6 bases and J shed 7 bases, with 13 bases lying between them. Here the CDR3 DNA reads TGTGCCAGCAGACTAGAATGGGGGAATTCACCCCTCCACTTT. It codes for CASRLEWGNSPLHF.

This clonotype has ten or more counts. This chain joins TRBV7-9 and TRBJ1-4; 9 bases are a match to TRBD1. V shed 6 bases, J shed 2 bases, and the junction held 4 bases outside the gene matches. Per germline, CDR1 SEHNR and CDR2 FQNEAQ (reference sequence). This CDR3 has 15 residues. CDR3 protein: CASRDGTGTNEKLFF. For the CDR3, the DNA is TGTGCCAGCAGGGATGGGACAGGGACTAATGAAAAACTGTTTTTT.

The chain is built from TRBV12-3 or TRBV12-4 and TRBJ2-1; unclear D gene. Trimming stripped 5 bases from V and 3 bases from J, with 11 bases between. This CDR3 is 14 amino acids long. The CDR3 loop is CASSGRPHYNEQFF. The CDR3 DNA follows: TGTGCCAGCAGTGGACGGCCCCACTACAATGAGCAGTTCTTC.